The T cell receptor beta chain under discussion was sequenced for a study of T cells in Graves' hyperthyroidism and ophthalmopathy. Study conclusions and caveats: The model predicted ophthalmopathy a median around seven months before onset. Ophthalmopathy was distinguished from stable hyperthyroidism by 13 V-J signatures. Among thyroid clonotypes expanded above 0.001, most also appeared in blood.

RNA transcripts served as the template for amplifying TCR beta CDR3 regions. HTBI primers drove first-round RT-PCR of the TCR CDR3. Each CDR3 protein gets one entry after TCRdb re-called the multiplex PCR reads with MiXCR. Here the sample spans 450,000 to 700,000 distinct CDR3 sequences, more than 45% being singletons. This clonotype was recorded many times. Its target is unknown. Diagnosis relied on clinical symptoms, serum thyroxine and TRAb, thyroid ultrasound and orbital computed tomography. This CDR3 comprises 13 residues. V lost 5 bases to trimming and J lost 7 bases; unmatched junction nucleotides: 7. Looked up from germline, CDR1 is LNHDA and CDR2 is SQIVND (reference sequence).

This rearrangement joins TRBV19 to TRBJ2-7; 8 nucleotides agree with TRBD2. This TCR was sampled from an adult woman with Graves' disease, either hyperthyroidism or ophthalmopathy (not recorded which). The sequencing sample was made of peripheral blood or thyroid tissue (not recorded which). The CDR3 here is CASSPSRGGEQYF. The CDR3 nucleotides read TGTGCCAGTAGTCCTTCCCGGGGGGGGGAGCAGTACTTC. Complete variable domain (other parts from reference TRBV19 and TRBJ2-7): DGGITQSPKYLFRKEGQNVTLSCEQNLNHDAMYWYRQDPGQGLRLIYYSQIVNDFQKGDIAEGYSVSREKKESFPLTVTSAQKNPTAFYLCASSPSRGGEQYFGPGTRLTVT.